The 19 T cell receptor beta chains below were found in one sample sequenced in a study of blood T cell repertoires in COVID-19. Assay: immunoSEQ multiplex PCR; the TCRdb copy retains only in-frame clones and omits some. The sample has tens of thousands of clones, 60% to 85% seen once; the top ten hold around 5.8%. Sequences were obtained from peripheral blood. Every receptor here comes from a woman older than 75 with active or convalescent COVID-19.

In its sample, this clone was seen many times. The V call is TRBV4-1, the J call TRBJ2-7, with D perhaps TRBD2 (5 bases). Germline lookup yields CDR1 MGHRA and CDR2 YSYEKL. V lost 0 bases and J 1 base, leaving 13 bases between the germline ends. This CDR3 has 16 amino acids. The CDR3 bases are TGCGCCAGCAGCCAAGATGACTACGGCTTTTCCTACGAGCAGTACTTC. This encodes CASSQDDYGFSYEQYF.

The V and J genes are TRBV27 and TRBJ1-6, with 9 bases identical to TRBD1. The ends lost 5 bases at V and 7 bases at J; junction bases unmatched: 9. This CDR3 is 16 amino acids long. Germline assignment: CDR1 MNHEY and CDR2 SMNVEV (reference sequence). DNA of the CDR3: TGTGCCAGCAGTATCACAGGGGGCACGGGGAATTCACCCCTCCACTTT. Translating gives CASSITGGTGNSPLHF.

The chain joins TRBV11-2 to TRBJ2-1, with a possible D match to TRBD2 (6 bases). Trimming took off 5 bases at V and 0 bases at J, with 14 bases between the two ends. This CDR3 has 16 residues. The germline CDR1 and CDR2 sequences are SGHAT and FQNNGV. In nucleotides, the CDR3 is TGTGCCAGCAGCCCACGACTAGTCAGCTCCTACAATGAGCAGTTCTTC. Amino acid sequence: CASSPRLVSSYNEQFF. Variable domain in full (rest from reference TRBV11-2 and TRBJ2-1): EAGVAQSPRYKIIEKRQSVAFWCNPISGHATLYWYQQILGQGPKLLIQFQNNGVVDDSQLPKDRFSAERLKGVDSTLKIQPAKLEDSAVYLCASSPRLVSSYNEQFFGPGTRLTVL.

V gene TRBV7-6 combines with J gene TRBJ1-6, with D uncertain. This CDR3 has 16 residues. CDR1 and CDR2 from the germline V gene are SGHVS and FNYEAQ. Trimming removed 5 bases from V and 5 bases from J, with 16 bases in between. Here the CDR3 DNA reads TGTGCCAGCAGCCCCCAGCGCGGTAAAGATAATTCACCCCTCCACTTT. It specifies CASSPQRGKDNSPLHF.

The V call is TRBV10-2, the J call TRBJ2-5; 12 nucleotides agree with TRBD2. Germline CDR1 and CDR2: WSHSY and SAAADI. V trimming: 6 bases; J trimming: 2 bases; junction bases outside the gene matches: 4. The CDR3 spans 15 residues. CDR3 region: CASSASGGGQETQYF. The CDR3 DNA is TGCGCCAGCAGCGCTAGCGGGGGGGGACAAGAGACCCAGTACTTC.

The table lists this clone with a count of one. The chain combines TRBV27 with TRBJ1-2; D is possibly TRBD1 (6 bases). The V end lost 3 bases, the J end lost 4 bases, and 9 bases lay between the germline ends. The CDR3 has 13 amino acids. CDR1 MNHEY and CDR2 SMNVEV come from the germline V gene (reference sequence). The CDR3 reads CASSLGGPYGYTF. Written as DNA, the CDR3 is TGTGCCAGCAGTTTGGGGGGGCCCTATGGCTACACCTTC.

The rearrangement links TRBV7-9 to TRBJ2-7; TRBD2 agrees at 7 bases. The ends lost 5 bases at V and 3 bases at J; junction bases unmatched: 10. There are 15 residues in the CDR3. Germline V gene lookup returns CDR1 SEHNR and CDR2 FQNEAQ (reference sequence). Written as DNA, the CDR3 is TGTGCCAGCAGCACAGCTAGCGGAAAGTACTACGAGCAGTACTTC. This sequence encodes CASSTASGKYYEQYF.

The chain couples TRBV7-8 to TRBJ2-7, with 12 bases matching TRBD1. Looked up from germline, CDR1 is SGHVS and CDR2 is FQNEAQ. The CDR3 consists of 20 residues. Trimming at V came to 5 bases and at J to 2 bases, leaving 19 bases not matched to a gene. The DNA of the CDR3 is TGTGCCAGCAGCCTCTGGGACAGGGGGCTCGGCGGGAGGGCCACCTACGAGCAGTACTTC. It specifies CASSLWDRGLGGRATYEQYF.

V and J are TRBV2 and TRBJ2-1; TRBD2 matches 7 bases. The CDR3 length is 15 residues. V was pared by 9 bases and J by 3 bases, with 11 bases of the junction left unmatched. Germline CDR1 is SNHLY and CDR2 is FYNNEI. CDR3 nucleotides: TGTGCCAGTAAGCTAGCGGAAAAGAACTACAATGAGCAGTTCTTC. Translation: CASKLAEKNYNEQFF.

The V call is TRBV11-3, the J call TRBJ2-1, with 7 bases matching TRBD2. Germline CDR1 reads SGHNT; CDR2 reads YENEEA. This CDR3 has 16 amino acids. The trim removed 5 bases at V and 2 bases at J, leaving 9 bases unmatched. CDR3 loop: CASSPLTSATYNEQFF. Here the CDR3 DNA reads TGTGCCAGCAGCCCCCTCACTAGCGCAACCTACAATGAGCAGTTCTTC.

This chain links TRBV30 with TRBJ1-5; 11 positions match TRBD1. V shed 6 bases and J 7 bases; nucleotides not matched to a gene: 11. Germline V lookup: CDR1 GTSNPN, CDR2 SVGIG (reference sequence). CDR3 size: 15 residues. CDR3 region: CACRTGGTFGQPQHF. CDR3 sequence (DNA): TGTGCCTGCAGGACAGGGGGCACGTTCGGGCAGCCCCAGCATTTT.

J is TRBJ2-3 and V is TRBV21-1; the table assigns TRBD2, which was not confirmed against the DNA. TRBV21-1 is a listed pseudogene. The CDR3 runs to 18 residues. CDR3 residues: CASSKLGPRGISTDTQYF. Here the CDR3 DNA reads TGTGCCAGCAGCAAACTTGGTCCTCGGGGGATAAGCACAGATACGCAGTATTTT.

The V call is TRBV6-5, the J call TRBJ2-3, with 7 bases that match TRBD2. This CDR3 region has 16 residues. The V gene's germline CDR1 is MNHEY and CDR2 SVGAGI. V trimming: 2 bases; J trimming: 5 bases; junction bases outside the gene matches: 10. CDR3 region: CASSYGWMGGGDTQYF. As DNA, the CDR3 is TGTGCCAGCAGTTACGGCTGGATGGGGGGGGGAGATACGCAGTATTTT.

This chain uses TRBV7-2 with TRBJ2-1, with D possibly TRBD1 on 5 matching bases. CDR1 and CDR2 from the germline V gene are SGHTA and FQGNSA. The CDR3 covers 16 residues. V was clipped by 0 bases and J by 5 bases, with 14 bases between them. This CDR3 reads CASSLAPWLGHNEQFF. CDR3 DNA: TGTGCCAGCAGCTTAGCGCCCTGGCTGGGGCACAATGAGCAGTTCTTC.

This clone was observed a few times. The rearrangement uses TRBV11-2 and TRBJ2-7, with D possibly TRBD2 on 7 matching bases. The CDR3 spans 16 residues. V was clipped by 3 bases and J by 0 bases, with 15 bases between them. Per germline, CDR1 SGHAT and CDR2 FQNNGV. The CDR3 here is CASSFSGGEVSYEQYF. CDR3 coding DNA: TGTGCCAGCAGCTTTTCGGGGGGCGAGGTCTCCTACGAGCAGTACTTC.

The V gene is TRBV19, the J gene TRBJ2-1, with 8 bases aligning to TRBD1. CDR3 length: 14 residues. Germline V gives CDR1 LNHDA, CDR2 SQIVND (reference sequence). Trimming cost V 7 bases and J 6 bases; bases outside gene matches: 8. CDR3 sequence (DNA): TGTGCCAGTAATCGCCGGGACAGGTTCAATGAGCAGTTCTTC. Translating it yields CASNRRDRFNEQFF.

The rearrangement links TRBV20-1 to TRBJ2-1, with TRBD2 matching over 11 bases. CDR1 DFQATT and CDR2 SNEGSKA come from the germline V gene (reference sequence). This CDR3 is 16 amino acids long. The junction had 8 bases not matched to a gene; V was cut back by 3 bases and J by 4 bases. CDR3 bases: TGCAGTGCTAGTGGATGGGGACTAGCGGTTTACAATGAGCAGTTCTTC. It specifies CSASGWGLAVYNEQFF.

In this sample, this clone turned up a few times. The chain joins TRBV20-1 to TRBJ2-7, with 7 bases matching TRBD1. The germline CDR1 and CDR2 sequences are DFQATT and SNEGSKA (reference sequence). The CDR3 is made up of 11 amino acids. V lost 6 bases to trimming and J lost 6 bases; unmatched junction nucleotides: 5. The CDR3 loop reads CSAPTGVEQYF. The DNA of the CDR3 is TGCAGTGCACCTACAGGGGTCGAGCAGTACTTC.

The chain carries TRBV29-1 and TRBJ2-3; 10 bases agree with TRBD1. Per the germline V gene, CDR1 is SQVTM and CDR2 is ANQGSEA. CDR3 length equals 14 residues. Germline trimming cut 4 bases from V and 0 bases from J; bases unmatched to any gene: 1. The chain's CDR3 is CSVGQGASTDTQYF. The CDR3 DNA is TGCAGCGTTGGACAGGGGGCTAGCACAGATACGCAGTATTTT.